This is a list of T cell receptor beta chains from one sample in a study of T cell responses to AZD1222 COVID-19 vaccine. Method: immunoSEQ multiplex PCR; TCRdb's copy keeps in-frame clones and lacks some. The sample consists of under 200,000 clones, around 90% of them appearing once. The sequences come from peripheral blood, collected 28 days after the second dose of the MenACWY control vaccine. The source of these receptors is an adult who received the MenACWY meningococcal vaccine as a control. The CDR3 runs from the conserved cysteine through the conserved F or W. The D gene is left open where the match is weak. Size is omitted from some rows. Given values are once, few, many or a class for expanded clones.

- TRBJ2-2 TRBV2 - TGTGCCAGCAGTGAAGCGCGGGGGCGGACCGGGGAGCTGTTTTTT CASSEARGRTGELFF
- TRBJ2-3 TRBV6-5 - TGTGCCAGCAGTTACTCAAGCGGGTATACGGGAGATACGCAGTATTTT CASSYSSGYTGDTQYF
- TRBJ2-7 TRBV28 - TGTGCCAGCAGTCCTCGTTTTCTGCGGGAAAGCTCCTACGAGCAGTACTTC CASSPRFLRESSYEQYF
once TRBJ2-3 TRBV10-1 - TGCGCCAGCAGTGCCGACACAGATACGCAGTATTTT CASSADTDTQYF
- TRBJ1-4 TRBV5-1 - TGCGCCAGCAGCCAAGTGATAAATGAAAAACTGTTTTTT CASSQVINEKLFF
- TRBJ2-7 TRBV6-1 TRBD2 TGTGCCAGCAGTGAAGGGGAGGGGACCTACGAGCAGTACTTC CASSEGEGTYEQYF
- TRBJ2-3 TRBV29-1 TRBD2 TGCACCGTACCGGGACTAGCGACAGATACGCAGTATTTT CTVPGLATDTQYF
- TRBJ2-3 TRBV5-4 - TGTGCCAGCAGCTTGCCCCAGGGCCGCACAGATACGCAGTATTTT CASSLPQGRTDTQYF
- TRBJ2-1 TRBV7-2 - TGTGCCAGCAGCTTTATCTACAATGAGCAGTTCTTC CASSFIYNEQFF
- TRBJ1-2 TRBV28 TRBD1 TGTGCCAGCAGTACACAGGGGGCGATGCTTTTAGGCTACACCTTC CASSTQGAMLLGYTF
- TRBJ2-4 TRBV6-5 - TGTGCCAGCCGGACCCAGGAAAACATTCAGTACTTC CASRTQENIQYF
- TRBJ1-1 TRBV7-8 - TGTGCCAGCGAGTCTTTCCGGAACATGAACACTGAAGCTTTCTTT CASESFRNMNTEAFF
- TRBJ2-3 TRBV2 TRBD2 TGTGCCAGGGGGACTAGCGGGAGGGCGCCAGATACGCAGTATTTT CARGTSGRAPDTQYF
- TRBJ1-4 TRBV7-9 - TGTGCCAGCAGCCAGGAGGGATTATCCAGTGAAAAACTGTTTTTT CASSQEGLSSEKLFF
- TRBJ2-5 TRBV7-3 - TGTGCCAGCAGCTTAACAGCCCAAGGCCCAGAGACCCAGTACTTC CASSLTAQGPETQYF